This TCR beta chain was retrieved from a study of cytomegalovirus exposure and HLA in healthy donors. Germline CDR1 is LNHDA and CDR2 is SQIVND (reference sequence). The ends were cut back, 3 bases at V and 11 bases at J, with 14 bases in the middle. This CDR3 has 13 residues. About this clone: Antigen: not known.

Study-wide results and limits: One variant, a missense change in DCLRE1C, was linked in a later analysis to TCR beta V- and J-gene trimming.

Researchers ran the PCR with 60 Vbeta and 13 Jbeta primers. The method was immunoSEQ multiplex PCR; TCRdb's version includes in-frame clones alone and lacks a portion of them. The profile shows 110,000 or so clones, around three quarters of them singletons. Regarding donors, all were healthy bone marrow donors. Sequenced sample: PBMCs. The TCR sequence derives from a man aged 50 or older in good health and CMV-seropositive. The V gene is TRBV19, the J gene TRBJ2-1; D might be TRBD1 (6 bases). Written as DNA, the CDR3 is TGTGCCAGTAGTATGGAAGGGGGTATGAAGCAGTTCTTC. Residues: CASSMEGGMKQFF.